This T cell receptor beta chain stems from a study of shared clonotypes between healthy human individuals. Data came from immunoSEQ multiplex PCR; TCRdb stores just in-frame clones and leaves some out. The data show roughly 200,000 clones, about 66% seen once. The CDR3 sequence is 15 residues long. Trimming took 3 bases from V and 3 from J; bases not matched to a gene: 8. CDR1 and CDR2 from the germline V gene are LNHDA and SQIVND (reference sequence). Broader study findings: For naive CD4 cells, around 5% of clonotypes were shared across a few donors.

This clone has just one count. Its antigen is as yet unknown. The chain links TRBV19 to TRBJ2-7; 7 positions agree with TRBD2. The TCR was taken from a man aged 30 to 39 in good health. Sequencing was carried out using memory CD4+ T cells sorted from blood. Subset defined: CD45RA-negative fraction. CDR3: CASSMGGSKVYEQYF. CDR3 coding DNA: TGTGCCAGTAGTATGGGCGGGAGTAAGGTCTACGAGCAGTACTTC.